Below are 17 T cell receptor beta chains sequenced from a single sample in a study of cytomegalovirus exposure and HLA in healthy donors. This PCR relied on a set of 60 Vbeta primers and 13 Jbeta primers. TCRdb keeps only in-frame clones here, not all; method: immunoSEQ multiplex PCR. The table shows about 100,000 clones, with about 80% occurring only once. Sequencing was done on a sample of PBMCs. Receptors were obtained from a man in his forties in good health and CMV-seropositive.

The chain carries TRBV5-1 and TRBJ1-4; TRBD1 is a possible D gene (6 bases). The CDR3 runs 17 residues. CDR1 is SGHRS and CDR2 is YFSETQ in the germline V gene. Trimming left V 0 bases short and J 0 bases short, with 12 bases between. CDR3 bases: TGCGCCAGCAGCTTGGCCGGGGGGGCAGCAACTAATGAAAAACTGTTTTTT. It yields the protein CASSLAGGAATNEKLFF.

Written as DNA, the CDR3 is TGTGCCAGTAGTACTACAGGGTATAGCAATCAGCCCCAGCATTTT. Residues: CASSTTGYSNQPQHF. The gene calls are TRBV19 and TRBJ1-5, with D possibly TRBD1 on 6 matching bases. This CDR3 has 15 amino acids. Germline CDR1 reads LNHDA; CDR2 reads SQIVND (reference sequence). The V end lost 4 bases, the J end lost 0 bases, and 10 bases lay between the germline ends.

The V call is TRBV4-1, the J call TRBJ2-1; the match to TRBD2 covers 16 bases. This CDR3 region has 20 residues. The germline CDR1 and CDR2 sequences are MGHRA and YSYEKL. V lost 1 base and J lost 1; bases outside the gene matches: 7. CDR3 protein: CASSQGGGTSGGASYNEQFF. The CDR3 nucleotides read TGCGCCAGCAGCCAAGGCGGGGGGACTAGCGGGGGGGCGTCCTACAATGAGCAGTTCTTC.

The J gene is TRBJ1-3, the V gene TRBV5-1; possible D gene TRBD1, 6 bases. Between the trimmed V and J ends, which lost 4 bases and 0 bases, there was a span of 11 bases. The germline CDR1 and CDR2 sequences are SGHRS and YFSETQ. The CDR3 is 15 residues long. The CDR3 DNA reads TGCGCCAGCAGCCAGGACAGCCGCTCTGGAAACACCATATATTTT. Translated, it gives CASSQDSRSGNTIYF. The full variable domain, in which reference TRBV5-1 and TRBJ1-3 provide the parts outside the CDR3, is KAGVTQTPRYLIKTRGQQVTLSCSPISGHRSVSWYQQTPGQGLQFLFEYFSETQRNKGNFPGRFSGRQFSNSRSEMNVSTLELGDSALYLCASSQDSRSGNTIYFGEGSWLTVV.

This clone appeared a few times. The genes are TRBV5-6 and TRBJ1-2; 12 nucleotides align to TRBD1. The germline V gene has CDR1 SGHDT and CDR2 YYEEEE. J lost 4 bases, V lost 5 bases, and 9 bases had no gene match. The CDR3 runs to 16 residues. The CDR3 DNA reads as TGTGCCAGCAGTCCGGGACAGGGGGCGTATAGCTATGGCTACACCTTC. Its protein product is CASSPGQGAYSYGYTF.

This clone is a singleton in its sample. CDR3 DNA: TGTGCCAGCAGCCCTGGGACTAGCCGCACAGATACGCAGTATTTT. It is translated as CASSPGTSRTDTQYF. This chain uses TRBV14 with TRBJ2-3, with 9 bases identical to TRBD2. J was trimmed by 1 base and V by 4 bases; bases with no gene match: 3. CDR3 length equals 15 residues. The germline V gene encodes CDR1 SGHDN and CDR2 FVKESK.

The chain is built from TRBV5-4 and TRBJ2-6, with TRBD2 identical over 7 bases. With V trimmed by 3 bases and J by 0 bases, 6 bases remained unmatched. CDR1 is SGHNT, CDR2 YYREEE, per germline (reference sequence). This CDR3 comprises 17 residues. The CDR3 spells CASSSGTTSSGANVLTF. Here the CDR3 DNA reads TGTGCCAGCAGCTCCGGGACTACTAGCTCTGGGGCCAACGTCCTGACTTTC.

DNA for the CDR3: TGCGCCAGCAGCCAAGATTGGAGGGGAACGACTGAAGCTTTCTTT. This gives the protein CASSQDWRGTTEAFF. This chain uses TRBV4-3 with TRBJ1-1; possible D gene TRBD1, 5 bases. The CDR3 has 15 amino acids. The germline CDR1 and CDR2 sequences are LGHNA and YSLEER. Trimming took 0 bases from V and 5 from J, leaving 13 bases between them.

The rearrangement joins TRBV18 to TRBJ2-1; TRBD2 agrees at 9 bases. V lost 0 bases, J lost 7 bases, and 16 bases stayed unmatched. In germline, CDR1 is KGHSH, CDR2 LQKENI. This CDR3 contains 19 residues. Here the CDR3 reads CASSPPWGPLAGNVNEQFF. In DNA form, the CDR3 reads TGTGCCAGCTCACCACCTTGGGGGCCCCTAGCGGGGAATGTAAATGAGCAGTTCTTC.

The rearrangement uses TRBV4-3 and TRBJ1-1; 7 bases agree with TRBD1. Germline V gene data show CDR1 as LGHNA and CDR2 as YSLEER. The CDR3 has 15 amino acids. J lost 3 bases, V lost 1 base, and 5 bases had no gene match. Written as DNA, the CDR3 is TGCGCCAGCAGCCAAGCGACAGGGTTGGACACTGAAGCTTTCTTT. Its translation: CASSQATGLDTEAFF.

The gene calls are TRBV5-1 and TRBJ2-1; TRBD1 matches at 7 bases. The germline gives CDR1 SGHRS, CDR2 YFSETQ. This CDR3 is 15 amino acids long. The trim removed 1 base at V and 5 bases at J, leaving 6 bases unmatched. The CDR3 DNA reads TGCGCCAGCAGCTTGCAAGGGGGCTTCCACAATGAGCAGTTCTTC. Its translation is CASSLQGGFHNEQFF.

The genes are TRBV5-1 and TRBJ1-6; 9 bases align to TRBD1. Germline-derived CDR1 and CDR2 are SGHRS and YFSETQ. The ends lost 0 bases at V and 5 bases at J; junction bases unmatched: 0. The CDR3 is 15 amino acids. The CDR3 spells CASSLGTGDNSPLHF. The CDR3 region has the DNA TGCGCCAGCAGCTTGGGGACAGGGGATAATTCACCCCTCCACTTT. Looking up the rest from reference TRBV5-1 and TRBJ1-6 gives the full variable domain: KAGVTQTPRYLIKTRGQQVTLSCSPISGHRSVSWYQQTPGQGLQFLFEYFSETQRNKGNFPGRFSGRQFSNSRSEMNVSTLELGDSALYLCASSLGTGDNSPLHFGNGTRLTVT.

This clone was counted only a few times. CDR3 sequence: CASSTTGLSNQPQHF. CDR3 DNA: TGTGCCAGCAGTACCACAGGGCTAAGCAATCAGCCCCAGCATTTT. The chain joins TRBV6-6 to TRBJ1-5; possible D gene TRBD1, 6 bases. Germline CDR1 is MNHNY and CDR2 is SVGAGI (reference sequence). With 5 bases removed from V and 1 base from J, the gap between germline ends came to 12 bases. CDR3 length equals 15 residues.

This clone was found once. This chain links TRBV5-1 with TRBJ1-1, with unresolved D. This CDR3 spans 14 amino acids. V lost 2 bases to trimming and J lost 0 bases, with 8 bases between them. The germline gives CDR1 SGHRS, CDR2 YFSETQ. CDR3 DNA: TGCGCCAGCAGCTTTAACAGAGTGAACACTGAAGCTTTCTTT. It codes for CASSFNRVNTEAFF.

The genes are TRBV28 and TRBJ1-5, with 7 bases aligning to TRBD1. V dropped 3 bases and J dropped 7; count of bases not matched to a gene: 6. The CDR3 extends over 14 amino acids. CDR1 and CDR2 from the germline V gene are MDHEN and SYDVKM. Here the CDR3 DNA reads TGTGCCAGCAGTTTCGACAGGGTTGGGCAGCCCCAGCATTTT. Its translation is CASSFDRVGQPQHF.

The J gene is TRBJ2-2, the V gene TRBV11-2; perhaps TRBD1 as D (6 bases). Looked up from germline, CDR1 is SGHAT and CDR2 is FQNNGV. V lost 1 base and J lost 6, with 12 bases in between. The CDR3 spans 15 residues. The DNA for the CDR3 is TGTGCCAGCAGCTTAGGACAGGTCGTTTCCGGGGAGCTGTTTTTT. It specifies CASSLGQVVSGELFF.

The chain employs TRBV4-2 and TRBJ2-1, with 8 bases matching TRBD2. The CDR3 is made up of 13 amino acids. The germline V gene encodes CDR1 LGHNA and CDR2 YNFKEQ. The trim removed 0 bases at V and 12 bases at J, leaving 4 bases unmatched. Here the CDR3 DNA reads TGTGCCAGCAGCCAAGAATTAGCGGGGCGGCAGTTCTTC. This encodes CASSQELAGRQFF.